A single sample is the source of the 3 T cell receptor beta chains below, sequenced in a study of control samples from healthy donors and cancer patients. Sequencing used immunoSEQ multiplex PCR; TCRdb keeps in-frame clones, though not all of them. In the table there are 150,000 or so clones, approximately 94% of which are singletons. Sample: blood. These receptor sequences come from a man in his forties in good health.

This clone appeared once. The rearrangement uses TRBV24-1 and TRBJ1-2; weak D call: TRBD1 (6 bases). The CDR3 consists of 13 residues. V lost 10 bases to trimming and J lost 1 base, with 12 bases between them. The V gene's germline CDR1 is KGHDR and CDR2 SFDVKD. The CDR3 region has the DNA TGTGCCACTTCCAACAGGGATAACTATGGCTACACCTTC. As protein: CATSNRDNYGYTF.

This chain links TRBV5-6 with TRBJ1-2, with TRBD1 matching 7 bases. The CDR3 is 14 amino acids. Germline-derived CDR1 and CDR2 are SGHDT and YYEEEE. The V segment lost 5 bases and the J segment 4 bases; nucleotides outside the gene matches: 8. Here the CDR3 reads CASSKDRKGYGYTF. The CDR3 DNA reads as TGTGCCAGCAGTAAGGACAGGAAAGGCTATGGCTACACCTTC.

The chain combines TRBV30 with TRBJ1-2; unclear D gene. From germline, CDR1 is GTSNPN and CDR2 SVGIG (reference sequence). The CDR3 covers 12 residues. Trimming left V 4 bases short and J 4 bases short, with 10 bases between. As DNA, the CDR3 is TGTGCCTGGACGAGGGCCATCTATGGCTACACCTTC. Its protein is CAWTRAIYGYTF.